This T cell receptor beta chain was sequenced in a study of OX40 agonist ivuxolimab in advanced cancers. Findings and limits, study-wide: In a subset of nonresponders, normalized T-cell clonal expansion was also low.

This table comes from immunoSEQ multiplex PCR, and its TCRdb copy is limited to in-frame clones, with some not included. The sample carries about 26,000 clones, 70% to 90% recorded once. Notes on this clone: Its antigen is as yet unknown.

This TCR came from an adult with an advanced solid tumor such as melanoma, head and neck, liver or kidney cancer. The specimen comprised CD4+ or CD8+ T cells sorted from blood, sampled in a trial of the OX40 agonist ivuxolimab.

The CDR3 here is CASSSGTVKNEQFF. CDR3 bases: TGTGCCAGCAGTTCAGGGACAGTTAAAAATGAGCAGTTCTTC. The chain uses TRBV28 and TRBJ2-1; 7 positions agree with TRBD1. With 4 bases clipped from V and 7 bases from J, the junction kept 7 bases outside the gene matches. Germline V gene sequence: CDR1 MDHEN, CDR2 SYDVKM. CDR3 size: 14 residues.